This paragraph covers one T cell receptor (beta chain) sequence. The record originates from a study of blood T cell repertoires in COVID-19. Overall study: Acute and convalescent COVID-19 specimens originated in the United States, Italy and Spain. The analysed material was cDNA or gDNA that came from T cells, B-cell-depleted T cells, or PBMCs.

Looked up from germline, CDR1 is ENHRY and CDR2 is SYGVKD. The ends lost 0 bases at V and 8 bases at J; junction bases unmatched: 4. The CDR3 is 15 residues long. Study processing details: Researchers report that nucleated cell counts were estimated from reference gene primer amplification. The repertoire was sequenced with immunoSEQ multiplex PCR; TCRdb's copy has only in-frame clones and lacks some. That table is the source of V, J and clone size, and D and trimming were worked out from the DNA. The table shows around 88,000 clones, with over 70% occurring only once. The sequenced sample was peripheral blood. The rearrangement joins TRBV10-3 to TRBJ2-2; the match to TRBD2 covers 9 bases. The source is a woman over 75 with acute or convalescent COVID-19. CDR3 DNA: TGTGCCATCAGTGAGTCCCCTAGCGGGGAAGGGGAGCTGTTTTTT. Encoded protein: CAISESPSGEGELFF.